This TCR beta chain was captured by sequencing in a study of blood T cells in healthy people across ages. Findings and caveats of the study: Correlation between TCR beta diversity and naive T cell percentage was strong. The lack of PBMC sorting stopped any conclusive naive versus antigen-experienced comparison. Calculation of diversity from one million T cells yielded estimates considered to be underestimates.

Germline CDR1 and CDR2: DFQATT and SNEGSKA (reference sequence). The CDR3 covers 15 residues. The J segment lost 5 bases and the V segment lost 0 bases, leaving 8 bases of the junction unmatched. The total RNA that was extracted per sample amounted to at least 5 micrograms. Only a few counts were recorded for this clonotype. What it recognizes is unknown. Using a J-beta primer mix together with a sample-barcoded 5' primer, a second PCR was run for about 6 to 11 cycles. TCRdb processed the 5' RACE reads anew with MiXCR; each CDR3 protein has one entry. The sample yields some 1,800,000 distinct CDR3 sequences, roughly two fifths seen once.

The specimen sequenced was blood. The TCR was taken from a human donor in good health. V gene TRBV20-1 combines with J gene TRBJ2-5; 8 bases agree with TRBD1. The CDR3 DNA follows: TGCAGTGCTAGAGATCCCGGGACAGGAAGGGAGACCCAGTACTTC. This encodes CSARDPGTGRETQYF.